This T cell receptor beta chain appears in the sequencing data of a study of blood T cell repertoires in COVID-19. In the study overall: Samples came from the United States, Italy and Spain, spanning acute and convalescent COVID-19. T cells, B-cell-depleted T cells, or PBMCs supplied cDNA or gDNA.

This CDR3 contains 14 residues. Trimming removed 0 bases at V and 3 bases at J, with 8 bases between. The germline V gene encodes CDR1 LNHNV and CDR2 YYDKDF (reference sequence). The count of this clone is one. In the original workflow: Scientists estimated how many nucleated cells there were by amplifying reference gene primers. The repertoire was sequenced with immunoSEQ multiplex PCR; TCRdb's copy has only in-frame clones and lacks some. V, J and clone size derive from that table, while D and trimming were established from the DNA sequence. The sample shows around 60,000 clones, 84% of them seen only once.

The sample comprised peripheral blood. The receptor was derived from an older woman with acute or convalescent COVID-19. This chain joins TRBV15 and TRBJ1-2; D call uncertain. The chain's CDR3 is CATSRDRGDYGYTF. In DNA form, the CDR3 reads TGTGCCACCAGCAGAGATCGAGGTGACTATGGCTACACCTTC. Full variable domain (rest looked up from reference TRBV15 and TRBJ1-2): DAMVIQNPRYQVTQFGKPVTLSCSQTLNHNVMYWYQQKSSQAPKLLFHYYDKDFNNEADTPDNFQSRRPNTSFCFLDIRSPGLGDTAMYLCATSRDRGDYGYTFGSGTRLTVV.